Each of the 4 T cell receptor beta chains below was sequenced from the same sample in a study of blood T cell repertoires in COVID-19 (dated by TCRdb to 2018 to 2021). The library was prepared using the immunoSEQ multiplex PCR assay. In TCRdb, the immuneACCESS table is reduced to in-frame sequences with V and J assigned. These tables do not hold every clone; where another copy was compared, an unresolved V gene accounts for under half, and the others remain unexplained. Within this sample are roughly 40,000 clones, with 90% to 95% of them counted one time only. Together, the top ten hold about 6% of the sample. Sequenced input: peripheral blood. Source of these receptors: a human donor in a cohort sampled during active COVID-19.

By sample fraction, this clone is medium-sized. The CDR3 sequence is CSARRGSPLHF. The CDR3, as DNA: TGCAGTGCTAGAAGGGGTTCACCCCTCCACTTT. V and J are TRBV20-1 and TRBJ1-6, with D perhaps matching TRBD1 (5 bases). The CDR3 is made up of 11 amino acids. Per germline, CDR1 DFQATT and CDR2 SNEGSKA (reference sequence). V lost 2 bases and J lost 9, with 5 bases in between.

The chain links TRBV7-8 to TRBJ2-1; TRBD2 agrees at 13 bases. The germline V gene has CDR1 SGHVS and CDR2 FQNEAQ. V was pared by 6 bases and J by 4 bases, with 0 bases of the junction left unmatched. This CDR3 is built from 14 residues. CDR3 residues: CASRTSGRYNEQFF. The CDR3 DNA reads as TGTGCCAGCAGGACTAGCGGGAGGTACAATGAGCAGTTCTTC.

The chain combines TRBV5-6 with TRBJ2-1; 14 nucleotides match TRBD2. Unmatched junction bases numbered 5, after V lost 4 bases and J lost 8 bases. Germline CDR1 reads SGHDT; CDR2 reads YYEEEE. The CDR3 runs 15 residues. In nucleotides, the CDR3 is TGTGCCAGCAGCCGGACTAGCGGGGGGAGCGATGAGCAGTTCTTC. This sequence encodes CASSRTSGGSDEQFF.

The chain combines TRBV4-1 with TRBJ2-1, with D perhaps matching TRBD1 (5 bases). Trimming removed 2 bases at V and 5 bases at J, with 16 bases between. The CDR3 is 16 residues long. Germline V CDR1 and CDR2: MGHRA, YSYEKL. The CDR3 loop is CASSQITGTHDNEQFF. CDR3 bases: TGCGCCAGCAGCCAAATTACAGGCACCCACGACAATGAGCAGTTCTTC.